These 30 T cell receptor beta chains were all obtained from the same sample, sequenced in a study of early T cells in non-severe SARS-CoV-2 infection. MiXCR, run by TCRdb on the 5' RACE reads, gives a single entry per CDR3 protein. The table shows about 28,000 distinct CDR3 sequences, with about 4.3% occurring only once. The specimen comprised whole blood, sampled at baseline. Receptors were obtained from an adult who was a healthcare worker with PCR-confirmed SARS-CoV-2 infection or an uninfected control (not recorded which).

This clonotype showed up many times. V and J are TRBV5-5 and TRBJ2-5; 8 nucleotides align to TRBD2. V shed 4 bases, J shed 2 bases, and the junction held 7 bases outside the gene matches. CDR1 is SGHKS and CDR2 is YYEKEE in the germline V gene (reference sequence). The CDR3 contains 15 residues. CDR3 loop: CASSALTSGQETQYF. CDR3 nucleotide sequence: TGTGCCAGCAGCGCCTTAACTAGCGGACAAGAGACCCAGTACTTC. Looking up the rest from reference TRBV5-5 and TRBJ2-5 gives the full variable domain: DAGVTQSPTHLIKTRGQQVTLRCSPISGHKSVSWYQQVLGQGPQFIFQYYEKEERGRGNFPDRFSARQFPNYSSELNVNALLLGDSALYLCASSALTSGQETQYFGPGTRLLVL.

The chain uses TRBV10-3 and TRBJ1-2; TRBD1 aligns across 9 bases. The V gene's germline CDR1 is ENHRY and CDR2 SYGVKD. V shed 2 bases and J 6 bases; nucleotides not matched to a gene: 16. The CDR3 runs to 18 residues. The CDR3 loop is CAISEGPWTGVEKDGYTF. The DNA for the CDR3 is TGTGCCATCAGTGAGGGTCCTTGGACAGGGGTGGAAAAGGATGGCTACACCTTC.

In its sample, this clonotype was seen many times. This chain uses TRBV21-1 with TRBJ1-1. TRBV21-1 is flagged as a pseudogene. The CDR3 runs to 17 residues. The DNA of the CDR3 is TGTGCCAGCAGCAAAGAAATGCGGCCAAAAATGAACACTGAAGCTTTCTTT. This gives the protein CASSKEMRPKMNTEAFF.

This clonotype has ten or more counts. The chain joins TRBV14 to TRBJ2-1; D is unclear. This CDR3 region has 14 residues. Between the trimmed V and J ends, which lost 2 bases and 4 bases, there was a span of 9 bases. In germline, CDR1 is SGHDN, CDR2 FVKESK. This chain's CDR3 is CASSQPVGYNEQFF. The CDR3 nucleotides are TGTGCCAGCAGCCAACCGGTCGGGTACAATGAGCAGTTCTTC.

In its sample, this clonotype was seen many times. The CDR3 DNA is TGTGCCAGTAGTATGACCAGCGGGAGAGGCAATGAGCAGTTCTTC. Protein sequence: CASSMTSGRGNEQFF. The rearrangement joins TRBV19 to TRBJ2-1; 8 nucleotides align to TRBD2. Germline V gene sequence: CDR1 LNHDA, CDR2 SQIVND (reference sequence). CDR3 length: 15 amino acids. Trimming at V came to 3 bases and at J to 6 bases, leaving 7 bases not matched to a gene. Together with reference TRBV19 and TRBJ2-1, the CDR3 gives the full variable domain: DGGITQSPKYLFRKEGQNVTLSCEQNLNHDAMYWYRQDPGQGLRLIYYSQIVNDFQKGDIAEGYSVSREKKESFPLTVTSAQKNPTAFYLCASSMTSGRGNEQFFGPGTRLTVL.

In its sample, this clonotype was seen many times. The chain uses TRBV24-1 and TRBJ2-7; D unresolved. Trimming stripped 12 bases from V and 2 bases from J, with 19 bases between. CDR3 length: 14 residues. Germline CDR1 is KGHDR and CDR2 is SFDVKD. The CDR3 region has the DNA TGTGCCTCCTTCGAGGTAGCCGATGCCTACGAGCAGTACTTC. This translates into CASFEVADAYEQYF.

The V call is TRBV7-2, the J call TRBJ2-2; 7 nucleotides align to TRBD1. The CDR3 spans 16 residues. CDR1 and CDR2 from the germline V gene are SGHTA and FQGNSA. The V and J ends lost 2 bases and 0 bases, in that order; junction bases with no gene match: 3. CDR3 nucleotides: TGTGCCAGCAGCTTATCCACAGGGGCGAACACCGGGGAGCTGTTTTTT. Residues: CASSLSTGANTGELFF.

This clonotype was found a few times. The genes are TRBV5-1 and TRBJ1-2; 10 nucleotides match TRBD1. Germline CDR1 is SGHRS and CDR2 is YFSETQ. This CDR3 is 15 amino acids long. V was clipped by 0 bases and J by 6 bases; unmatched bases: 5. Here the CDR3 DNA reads TGCGCCAGCAGCTTGGCCGGGACAGGGGAAGATGGCTACACCTTC. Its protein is CASSLAGTGEDGYTF.

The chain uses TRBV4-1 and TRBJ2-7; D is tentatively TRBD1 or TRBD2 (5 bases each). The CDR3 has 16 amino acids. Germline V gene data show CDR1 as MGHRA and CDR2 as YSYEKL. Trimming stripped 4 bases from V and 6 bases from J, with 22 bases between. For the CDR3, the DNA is TGCGCCAGCAGCCGGGGAACCGGGACCCTCACCGGCGAGCAGTACTTC. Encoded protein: CASSRGTGTLTGEQYF.

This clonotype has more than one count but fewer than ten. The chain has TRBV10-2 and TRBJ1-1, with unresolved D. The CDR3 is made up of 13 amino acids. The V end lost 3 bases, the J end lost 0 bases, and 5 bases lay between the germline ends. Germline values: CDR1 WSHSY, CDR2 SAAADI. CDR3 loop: CASSEQLNTEAFF. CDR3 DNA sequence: TGCGCCAGCAGTGAACAGCTGAACACTGAAGCTTTCTTT.

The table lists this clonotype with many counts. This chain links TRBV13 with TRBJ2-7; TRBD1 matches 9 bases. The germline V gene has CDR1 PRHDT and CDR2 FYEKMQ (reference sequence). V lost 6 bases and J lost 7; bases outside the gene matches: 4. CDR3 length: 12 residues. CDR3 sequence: CASRLDRGEQYF. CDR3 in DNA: TGTGCCAGCAGGTTGGACAGGGGAGAGCAGTACTTC.

The CDR3 nucleotides read TGTGCCAGTAGTATAGGGGGCAACAATGAGCAGTTCTTC. It is translated as CASSIGGNNEQFF. This rearrangement joins TRBV19 to TRBJ2-1; the D gene is possibly TRBD1 (5 bases). The ends were cut back, 1 base at V and 5 bases at J, with 6 bases in the middle. Germline values: CDR1 LNHDA, CDR2 SQIVND (reference sequence). CDR3 size: 13 residues.

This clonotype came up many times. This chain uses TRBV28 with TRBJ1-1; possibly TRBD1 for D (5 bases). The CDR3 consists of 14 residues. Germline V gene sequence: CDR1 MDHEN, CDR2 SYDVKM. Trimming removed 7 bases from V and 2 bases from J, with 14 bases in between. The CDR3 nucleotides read TGTGCCAGCACCACGGCGCAGGGTAACACTGAAGCTTTCTTT. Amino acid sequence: CASTTAQGNTEAFF.

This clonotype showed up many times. CDR3 in DNA: TGCAGTGCTAGAGTCACTAGCTCCTACAATGAGCAGTTCTTC. Protein product: CSARVTSSYNEQFF. The chain recombines TRBV20-1 with TRBJ2-1; tentative D call: TRBD2 (5 bases). The V gene lost 1 base and the J gene lost 0 bases, with 7 bases spanning the gap. Germline V gene data show CDR1 as DFQATT and CDR2 as SNEGSKA (reference sequence). CDR3 size: 14 residues.

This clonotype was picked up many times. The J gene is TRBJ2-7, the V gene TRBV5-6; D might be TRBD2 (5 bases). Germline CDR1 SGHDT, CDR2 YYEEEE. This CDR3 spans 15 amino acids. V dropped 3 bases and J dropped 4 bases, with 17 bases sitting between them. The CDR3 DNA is TGTGCCAGCAGCTCGTTCGAGATCCCGGGGTACGAGCAGTACTTC. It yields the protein CASSSFEIPGYEQYF. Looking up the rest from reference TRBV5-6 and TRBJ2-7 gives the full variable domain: DAGVTQSPTHLIKTRGQQVTLRCSPKSGHDTVSWYQQALGQGPQFIFQYYEEEERQRGNFPDRFSGHQFPNYSSELNVNALLLGDSALYLCASSSFEIPGYEQYFGPGTRLTVT.

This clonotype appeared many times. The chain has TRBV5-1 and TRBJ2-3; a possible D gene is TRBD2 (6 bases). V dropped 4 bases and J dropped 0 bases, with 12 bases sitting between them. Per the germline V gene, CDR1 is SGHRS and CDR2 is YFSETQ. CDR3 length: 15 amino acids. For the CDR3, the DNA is TGCGCCAGCAGCAATAGCGGAGAGAGCACAGATACGCAGTATTTT. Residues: CASSNSGESTDTQYF. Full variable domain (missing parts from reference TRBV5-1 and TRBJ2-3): KAGVTQTPRYLIKTRGQQVTLSCSPISGHRSVSWYQQTPGQGLQFLFEYFSETQRNKGNFPGRFSGRQFSNSRSEMNVSTLELGDSALYLCASSNSGESTDTQYFGPGTRLTVL.

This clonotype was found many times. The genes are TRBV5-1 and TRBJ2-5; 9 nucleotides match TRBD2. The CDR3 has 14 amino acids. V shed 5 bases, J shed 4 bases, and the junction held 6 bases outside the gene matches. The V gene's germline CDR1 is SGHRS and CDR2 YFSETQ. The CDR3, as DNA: TGCGCCAGCAGTTCGGGACTAGCTAGAGAGACCCAGTACTTC. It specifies CASSSGLARETQYF.

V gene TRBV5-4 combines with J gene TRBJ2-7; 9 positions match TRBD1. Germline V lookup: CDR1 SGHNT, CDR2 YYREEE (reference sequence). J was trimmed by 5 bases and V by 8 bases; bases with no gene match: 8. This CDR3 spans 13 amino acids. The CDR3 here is CASTGTGRNEQYF. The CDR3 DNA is TGTGCCAGTACCGGGACAGGGCGCAACGAGCAGTACTTC.

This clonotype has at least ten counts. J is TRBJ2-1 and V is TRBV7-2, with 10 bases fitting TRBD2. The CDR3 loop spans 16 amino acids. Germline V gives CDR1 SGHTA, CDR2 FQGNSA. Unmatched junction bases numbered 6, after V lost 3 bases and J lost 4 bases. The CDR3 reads CASSFISGRAYNEQFF. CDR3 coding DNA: TGTGCCAGCAGCTTCATAAGCGGGAGGGCTTACAATGAGCAGTTCTTC.

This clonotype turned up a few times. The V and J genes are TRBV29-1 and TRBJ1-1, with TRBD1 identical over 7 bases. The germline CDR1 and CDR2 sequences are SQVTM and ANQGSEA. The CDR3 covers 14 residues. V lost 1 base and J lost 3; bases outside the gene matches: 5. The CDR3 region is CSVEAGTDYTEAFF. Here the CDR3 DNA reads TGCAGCGTTGAAGCGGGGACAGACTACACTGAAGCTTTCTTT.

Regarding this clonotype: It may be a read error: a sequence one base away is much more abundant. The CDR3 nucleotides are TGTGCCAGCAGTTTGTCGGTGGAGTATGGCTACACCTTC. It translates to CASSLSVEYGYTF. The chain uses TRBV6-2 or TRBV6-3 and TRBJ1-2; no clear D gene. Germline CDR1 reads MNHEY; CDR2 reads SVGEGT. V lost 4 bases and J 5 bases, leaving 11 bases between the germline ends. CDR3 length: 13 amino acids.

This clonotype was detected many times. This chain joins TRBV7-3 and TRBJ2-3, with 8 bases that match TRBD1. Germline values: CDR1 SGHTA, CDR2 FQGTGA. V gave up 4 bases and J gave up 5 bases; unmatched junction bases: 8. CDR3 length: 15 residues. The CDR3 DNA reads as TGTGCCAGCAGCTGGAGAGTCGACAGGGGAGATACGCAGTATTTT. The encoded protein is CASSWRVDRGDTQYF.

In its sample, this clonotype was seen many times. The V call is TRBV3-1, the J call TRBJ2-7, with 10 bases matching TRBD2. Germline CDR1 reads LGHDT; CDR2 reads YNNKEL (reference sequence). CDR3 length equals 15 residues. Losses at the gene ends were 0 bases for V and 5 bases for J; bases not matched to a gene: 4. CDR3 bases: TGTGCCAGCAGCCAAGAAACTAGCGGGGACCACGAGCAGTACTTC. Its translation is CASSQETSGDHEQYF.

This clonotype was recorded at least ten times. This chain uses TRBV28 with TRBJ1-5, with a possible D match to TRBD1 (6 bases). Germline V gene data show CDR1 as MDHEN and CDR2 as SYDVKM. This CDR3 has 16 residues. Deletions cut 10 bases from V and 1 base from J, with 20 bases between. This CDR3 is CATVTAGVGSNQPQHF. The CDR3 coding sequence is TGTGCCACCGTTACCGCAGGGGTGGGAAGCAATCAGCCCCAGCATTTT.

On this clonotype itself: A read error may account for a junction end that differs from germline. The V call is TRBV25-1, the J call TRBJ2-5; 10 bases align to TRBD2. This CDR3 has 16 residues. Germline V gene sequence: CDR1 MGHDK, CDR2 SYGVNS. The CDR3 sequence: CACSESPSGSLETQYF. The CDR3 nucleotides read TGTGCCTGCAGTGAGAGCCCTAGCGGGAGCTTGGAGACCCAGTACTTC.

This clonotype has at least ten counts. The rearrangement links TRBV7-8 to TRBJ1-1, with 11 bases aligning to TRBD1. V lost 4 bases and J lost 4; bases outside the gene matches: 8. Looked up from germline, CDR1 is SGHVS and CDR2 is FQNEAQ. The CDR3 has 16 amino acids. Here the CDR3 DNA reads TGTGCCAGCAGCTCCCCTCGGGACAGGGGGACCACTGAAGCTTTCTTT. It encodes CASSSPRDRGTTEAFF.

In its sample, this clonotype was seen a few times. The DNA of the CDR3 is TGTGCCAGTACAGGGACCGGCGGGGAGCTGTTTTTT. Residues: CASTGTGGELFF. The gene calls are TRBV19 and TRBJ2-2; D possibly matches TRBD1 or TRBD2 (5 bases each). The germline V gene encodes CDR1 LNHDA and CDR2 SQIVND (reference sequence). V was shortened by 7 bases and J by 7 bases, with 10 bases between the two germline ends. The CDR3 has 12 residues.

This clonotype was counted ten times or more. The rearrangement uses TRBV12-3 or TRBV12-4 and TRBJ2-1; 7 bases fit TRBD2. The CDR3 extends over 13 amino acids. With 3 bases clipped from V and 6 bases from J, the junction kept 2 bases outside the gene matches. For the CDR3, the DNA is TGTGCCAGCAGTTTTACTAGCGTCAATGAGCAGTTCTTC. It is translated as CASSFTSVNEQFF.

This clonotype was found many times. The CDR3: CASSLGFIQYF. CDR3 DNA: TGTGCCAGCAGTTTAGGGTTCATTCAGTACTTC. This chain uses TRBV12-3 or TRBV12-4 with TRBJ2-4; D ambiguous. Trimming removed 1 base at V and 9 bases at J, with 4 bases between. This CDR3 contains 11 residues.

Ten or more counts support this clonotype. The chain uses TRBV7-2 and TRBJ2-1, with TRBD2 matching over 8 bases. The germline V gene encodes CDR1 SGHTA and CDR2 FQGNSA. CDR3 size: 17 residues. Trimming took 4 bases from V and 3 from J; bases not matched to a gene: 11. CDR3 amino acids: CASSSMGTSGNYNEQFF. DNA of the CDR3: TGTGCCAGCAGCTCAATGGGAACTAGCGGCAACTACAATGAGCAGTTCTTC.